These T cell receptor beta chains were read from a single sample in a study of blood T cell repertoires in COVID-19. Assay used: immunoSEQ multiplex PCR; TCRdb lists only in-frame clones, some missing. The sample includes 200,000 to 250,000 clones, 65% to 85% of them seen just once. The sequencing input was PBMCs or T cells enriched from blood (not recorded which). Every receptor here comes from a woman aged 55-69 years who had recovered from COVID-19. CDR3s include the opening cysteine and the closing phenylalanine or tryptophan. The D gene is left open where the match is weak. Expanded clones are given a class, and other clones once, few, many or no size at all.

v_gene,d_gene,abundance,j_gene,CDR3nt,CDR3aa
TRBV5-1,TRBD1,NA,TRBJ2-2,TGCGCCAGCAGCTCTCCCCGGACAGGGGGGAACACCGGGGAGCTGTTTTTT,CASSSPRTGGNTGELFF
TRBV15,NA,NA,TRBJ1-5,TGTGCCACCAGCAGAGGTCTTGGGGCAAATCAGCCCCAGCATTTT,CATSRGLGANQPQHF
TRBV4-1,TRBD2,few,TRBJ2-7,TGCGCCAGCAGCCAAGAGTCCAGCGGGAGGGCCGTTTCAAACGAGCAGTACTTC,CASSQESSGRAVSNEQYF
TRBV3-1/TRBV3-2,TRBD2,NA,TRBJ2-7,TGTGCCAGCAGCCAACCCGGGACTAGCGCATCCGAGCAGTACTTC,CASSQPGTSASEQYF
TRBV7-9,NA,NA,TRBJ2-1,TGTGCCAGCAGCTCAGAGCGCGGGGACTCCTACAATGAGCAGTTCTTC,CASSSERGDSYNEQFF
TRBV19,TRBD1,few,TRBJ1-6,TGTGCCAGTAGCCTTACAGGGGGCAATTCACCCCTCCACTTT,CASSLTGGNSPLHF
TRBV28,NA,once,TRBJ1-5,TGTGCCAGCAGTTTGACATTGGGAGGGCAGCCCCAGCATTTT,CASSLTLGGQPQHF
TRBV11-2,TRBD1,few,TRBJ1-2,TGTGCCAGCAGCTTAAACAGGGGGCAAGATGGCTACACCTTC,CASSLNRGQDGYTF
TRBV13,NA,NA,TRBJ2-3,TGTGCCAGCAGCCCGAGGGGGTCCAGTTCTAGCACAGATACGCAGTATTTT,CASSPRGSSSSTDTQYF
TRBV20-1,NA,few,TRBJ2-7,TGCAGTGCTTTCGAGGGCTACGAGCAGTACTTC,CSAFEGYEQYF
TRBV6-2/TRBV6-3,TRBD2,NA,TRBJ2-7,TGTGCCAGCAGTTACTCGAGGGCTAGCGGGAGTAATCCCTACGAGCAGTACTTC,CASSYSRASGSNPYEQYF
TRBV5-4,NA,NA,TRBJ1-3,TGTGCCAGCAGCTTCGAGGCATCGGGGTCTGGAAACACCATATATTTT,CASSFEASGSGNTIYF
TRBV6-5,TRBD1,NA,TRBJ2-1,TGTGCCAGCAGTTACTCGACAGGGAAGAGGAATGAGCAGTTCTTC,CASSYSTGKRNEQFF
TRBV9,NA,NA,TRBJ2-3,TGTGCCAGCAGCGTAGGTCCGGGGTGGGGCACAGATACGCAGTATTTT,CASSVGPGWGTDTQYF
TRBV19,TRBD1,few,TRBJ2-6,TGTGCCAGTAGTATTAGACAGGGGGCTGCAGGGGCCAACGTCCTGACTTTC,CASSIRQGAAGANVLTF
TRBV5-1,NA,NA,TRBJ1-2,TGCGCCAGCAGCGTGGACAGATCTAACTATGGCTACACCTTC,CASSVDRSNYGYTF
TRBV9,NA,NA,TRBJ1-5,TGTGCCAGCAGCGCCTGGGACAATAGCAATCAGCCCCAGCATTTT,CASSAWDNSNQPQHF
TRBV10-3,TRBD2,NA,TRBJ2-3,TGTGCCATCAACGGACCTAGCGGGAGGGGCACAGATACGCAGTATTTT,CAINGPSGRGTDTQYF